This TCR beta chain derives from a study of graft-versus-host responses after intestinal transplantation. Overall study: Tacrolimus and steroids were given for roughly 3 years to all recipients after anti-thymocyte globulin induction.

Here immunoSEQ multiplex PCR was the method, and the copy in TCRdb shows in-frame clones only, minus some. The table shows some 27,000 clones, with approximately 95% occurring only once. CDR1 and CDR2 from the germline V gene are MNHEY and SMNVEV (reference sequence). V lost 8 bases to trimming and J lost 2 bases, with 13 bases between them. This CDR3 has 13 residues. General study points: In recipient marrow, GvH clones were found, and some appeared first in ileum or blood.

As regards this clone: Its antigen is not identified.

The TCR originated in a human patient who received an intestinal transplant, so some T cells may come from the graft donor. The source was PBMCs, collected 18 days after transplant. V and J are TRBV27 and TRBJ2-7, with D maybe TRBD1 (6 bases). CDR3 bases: TGTGCCAGCGGGACAAGCCCCCCCTACGAGCAGTACTTC. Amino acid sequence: CASGTSPPYEQYF.